Each of the 9 T cell receptor beta chains below was sequenced from the same sample in a study of OX40 agonist ivuxolimab in advanced cancers. TCRdb's table, derived via immunoSEQ multiplex PCR, lists solely in-frame clones and lacks some. The sample records approximately 13,000 clones, just under 80% being singletons. The specimen comprised CD4+ or CD8+ T cells sorted from blood, sampled in a trial of the OX40 agonist ivuxolimab. The receptors were gathered from an adult with an advanced solid tumor such as melanoma, head and neck, liver or kidney cancer.

The V and J genes are TRBV7-8 and TRBJ2-1; no reliable D call. Trimming took 3 bases from V and 6 from J, leaving 6 bases between them. The CDR3 runs to 12 residues. In germline, CDR1 is SGHVS, CDR2 FQNEAQ. CDR3 in amino acids: CASSFLTNEQFF. The DNA for the CDR3 is TGTGCCAGCAGCTTCCTTACCAATGAGCAGTTCTTC.

A word on this clone: Other DNA sequences in this sample translate to the same CDR3. CDR3 nucleotides: TGTGCCAGCAGTAGGACAGGACTATACAATGAGCAGTTCTTC. Its translation: CASSRTGLYNEQFF. V and J are TRBV6-1 and TRBJ2-1; possible D gene TRBD1, 7 bases. The V end lost 5 bases, the J end lost 4 bases, and 12 bases lay between the germline ends. Germline assignment: CDR1 MNHNS and CDR2 SASEGT. The CDR3 has 14 amino acids.

This sequence joins TRBV19 and TRBJ1-1, with D unclear. CDR3 length: 12 residues. Germline CDR1 LNHDA, CDR2 SQIVND (reference sequence). The V end was cut by 5 bases, the J end by 0 bases, with 4 bases between. CDR3 DNA sequence: TGTGCCAGTAGTGAAGTGAACACTGAAGCTTTCTTT. As protein: CASSEVNTEAFF.

This clone was seen only once. The chain uses TRBV6-7 and TRBJ1-1; 7 bases fit TRBD1. TRBV6-7 is treated as an ORF (open reading frame) with a function not yet certain. The V and J ends lost 4 bases and 2 bases, in that order; junction bases with no gene match: 4. The CDR3 is made up of 14 amino acids. DNA for the CDR3: TGTGCCAGCAGTTTGGGACAGCAAAACACTGAAGCTTTCTTT. It translates to CASSLGQQNTEAFF.

The chain couples TRBV30 to TRBJ2-7, with D hard to call. V lost 3 bases to trimming and J lost 3 bases, with 6 bases between them. The CDR3 sequence is 11 residues long. The germline V gene has CDR1 GTSNPN and CDR2 SVGIG (reference sequence). CDR3 in DNA: TGTGCCTGGAGCCCGAACTACGAGCAGTACTTC. The encoded protein is CAWSPNYEQYF.

V is TRBV11-3 and J is TRBJ1-1, with 7 positions matching TRBD1. V lost 6 bases to trimming and J lost 3 bases; unmatched junction nucleotides: 7. Germline V gene data show CDR1 as SGHNT and CDR2 as YENEEA. The CDR3 has 14 residues. CDR3 in DNA: TGTGCCAGCAGGCAGACAGGGTCGGACACTGAAGCTTTCTTT. Translated: CASRQTGSDTEAFF.

The chain combines TRBV6-6 with TRBJ1-1; D is undetermined. The germline gives CDR1 MNHNY, CDR2 SVGAGI (reference sequence). The CDR3 loop spans 8 amino acids. Trimming removed 6 bases from V and 8 bases from J, with 1 base in between. The CDR3 sequence is CASSEAFF. DNA for the CDR3: TGTGCCAGCAGCGAAGCTTTCTTT.

The chain recombines TRBV9 with TRBJ2-3; D uncertain. Trimming took off 2 bases at V and 0 bases at J, with 13 bases between the two ends. The CDR3 runs to 16 residues. The germline CDR1 and CDR2 sequences are SGDLS and YYNGEE. The CDR3: CASSVYFSTSTDTQYF. CDR3 DNA sequence: TGTGCCAGCAGCGTCTACTTTTCTACTAGCACAGATACGCAGTATTTT.

V and J are TRBV5-8 and TRBJ2-7, with 10 bases that match TRBD2. CDR3 length: 17 residues. V lost 4 bases to trimming and J lost 0 bases; unmatched junction nucleotides: 10. CDR1 is SGHTS and CDR2 is YDEGEE in the germline V gene. CDR3 in amino acids: CASSQEHSGGSSYEQYF. The CDR3 DNA reads TGTGCCAGCAGCCAAGAACATAGCGGGGGGTCCTCCTACGAGCAGTACTTC.